This TCR beta chain was identified in a study of technical replicates of blood from several donors. Clones were sequenced by immunoSEQ multiplex PCR, and TCRdb holds only the in-frame ones, with some missing. The table records 80,000 to 90,000 clones, around 94% of them present only once. The J segment lost 0 bases and the V segment lost 6 bases, leaving 4 bases of the junction unmatched. The CDR3 spans 14 residues. Per germline, CDR1 KGHSH and CDR2 LQKENI. The J gene is TRBJ1-1, the V gene TRBV18, with 7 bases matching TRBD1. This clonotype originated in a human donor in good health. The material sequenced was T cells isolated from PBMCs. The CDR3 spells CASSRGTVNTEAFF. The DNA of the CDR3 is TGTGCCAGCTCCCGAGGGACAGTGAACACTGAAGCTTTCTTT.